Listed here is a single T cell receptor (beta chain). Methods used by the authors: Estimates of nucleated cell counts were drawn from the amplification of reference gene primers. Profiled with immunoSEQ multiplex PCR; TCRdb holds only in-frame clones, not every one. V and J calls and clone size are given by that table; D and trimming were obtained from the DNA. The sample contains 300,000 to 400,000 clones, about 90% of which appear only once. This sample was taken from a study of blood T cell repertoires in COVID-19. In the study overall: Collection of acute and convalescent COVID-19 samples took place in the United States, Italy and Spain. PBMCs, B-cell-depleted T cells, or T cells were the source of the cDNA or gDNA that made up the material.

V was cut by 2 bases and J by 0 bases, with 5 bases left in between. Per the germline V gene, CDR1 is WNHNN and CDR2 is SYGVQD (reference sequence). This CDR3 has 14 amino acids. While infection was still active, Seattle patients were enrolled and then followed longitudinally. This TCR was recovered from a woman aged 55-69 years with COVID-19, enrolled during active disease. The chain is built from TRBV10-1 and TRBJ1-3, with unresolved D. Sequencing used peripheral blood. The CDR3 region is CASSEGSSGNTIYF. CDR3 DNA sequence: TGCGCCAGCAGTGAGGGGAGCTCTGGAAACACCATATATTTT.